This is a list of T cell receptor beta chains from one sample in a study of a mutant IDH1 vaccine in newly diagnosed glioma. TCRdb's copy holds only in-frame clones and misses some; the assay was immunoSEQ multiplex PCR. This sample has more than 45,000 clones, with approximately 90% found just once. These receptors have no identified antigens. The sample was PBMCs, taken from a glioma patient whose treatment included an IDH1 peptide vaccine. Receptors originate from a woman between 40 and 50 years old with glioma. CDR3s include the opening cysteine and the closing phenylalanine or tryptophan. Fields, in order: J gene, clone size, V gene, D gene, CDR3 DNA, CDR3 protein. D genes are given only for firm matches. The listing skips clone size in some rows; elsewhere it reads once, few, many or a size class.

>TRBJ2-5|.|TRBV2|.
TGTGCCAGCAGTGACAGATGGAGGGTGGGAGAGACCCAGTACTTC
CASSDRWRVGETQYF
>TRBJ2-5|once|TRBV29-1|.
TGCAGCGTTGATACCACAGGGCGAGAGACCCAGTACTTC
CSVDTTGRETQYF
>TRBJ1-6|.|TRBV4-3|.
TGCGCCAGCAGCCAAGTCGAGAATTCACCCCTCCACTTT
CASSQVENSPLHF
>TRBJ2-1|.|TRBV2|TRBD2
TGTGCCAGCAGGGACGGGACTAGCGGGTACAATGAGCAGTTCTTC
CASRDGTSGYNEQFF
>TRBJ1-3|.|TRBV30|TRBD1
TGTGCCTGGAGCCAATTGTTCGGACAGGGAAGCTCTGGAAACACCATATATTTT
CAWSQLFGQGSSGNTIYF
>TRBJ2-3|.|TRBV4-1|.
TGCGCCAGCACCGGGACTCGTGGTGGCACCCGACCAATGCGCACAGATACGCAGTATTTT
CASTGTRGGTRPMRTDTQYF
>TRBJ2-3|.|TRBV19|TRBD2
TGTGCCAGTAGTAAGGGACTAGCTAACGCAGATACGCAGTATTTT
CASSKGLANADTQYF
>TRBJ2-7|once|TRBV5-1|TRBD1
TGCGCCAGCACCACGGGACAGGGGACCCACGAGCAGTACTTC
CASTTGQGTHEQYF
>TRBJ1-1|.|TRBV19|TRBD1
TGTGCCAGTAGTATACTACGGGGACAGGGGAACACTGAAGCTTTCTTT
CASSILRGQGNTEAFF
>TRBJ2-7|.|TRBV5-4|TRBD1
TGTGCCAGCAGCCTAAGGGGGCTTGCCTACGAGCAGTACTTC
CASSLRGLAYEQYF
>TRBJ1-6|.|TRBV6-1|TRBD1
TGTGCCAGCAGTGACGGACAGGGGAAGACCTATAATTCACCCCTCCACTTT
CASSDGQGKTYNSPLHF
>TRBJ1-1|.|TRBV20-1|.
TGCAGTGCTAGAGACGGGACACGTTTGATCTTT
CSARDGTRLIF
>TRBJ2-2|.|TRBV5-4|.
TGTGCCAGCACTATACAGGAATCGGCCGGGGAGCTGTTTTTT
CASTIQESAGELFF
>TRBJ2-1|.|TRBV5-1|TRBD2
TGCGCCAGCAGCTCCCCTTATCAGCGGGGGTACGACAATGAGCAGTTCTTC
CASSSPYQRGYDNEQFF
>TRBJ2-2|.|TRBV6-1|TRBD2
TGTGCCAGTCGGGAGGCGCCAAACACCGGGGAGCTGTTTTTT
CASREAPNTGELFF
>TRBJ2-6|few|TRBV2|TRBD1
TGTGCCAGCAGAAGCCGGGACAGGAGAGGAGGGGCCAACGTCCTGACTTTC
CASRSRDRRGGANVLTF
>TRBJ2-7|.|TRBV7-9|.
TGTGCCAGCAACCGCGGGGGCAGCTCCTACGAGCAGTACTTC
CASNRGGSSYEQYF
>TRBJ1-1|.|TRBV7-9|.
TGTGCCAGCAGCTTGTGGATGGGAAAGAACACTGAAGCTTTCTTT
CASSLWMGKNTEAFF
>TRBJ2-7|.|TRBV18|.
TGTGCCAGCTCAAGAGGCCAGGGTCAATCCTACGAGCAGTACTTC
CASSRGQGQSYEQYF
>TRBJ1-5|.|TRBV6-5|.
TGTGCCAGCAGTTACGACAGTTCAAGGCCCCAGCATTTT
CASSYDSSRPQHF
>TRBJ1-2|once|TRBV18|TRBD1
TGTGCCAGCTCACTATTATCGGACAGGGGAGCTTTGGGCTACACCTTC
CASSLLSDRGALGYTF
>TRBJ1-3|.|TRBV18|TRBD1
TGTGCCAGCTCACCCGGGACAGGGGTCTCTGGAAACACCATATATTTT
CASSPGTGVSGNTIYF
>TRBJ2-7|once|TRBV7-8|.
TGTGCCAGCAGCTTAGAAAGGCACGCGGGCGAGCAGTACTTC
CASSLERHAGEQYF
>TRBJ2-4|.|TRBV9|TRBD1
TGTGCCAGCAGCGTAGCCCTGGGACAGGGAGACATTCAGTACTTC
CASSVALGQGDIQYF
>TRBJ2-2|.|TRBV6-5|.
TGTGCCAGCAGTTACCATGGGAACACCGGGGAGCTGTTTTTT
CASSYHGNTGELFF
>TRBJ2-6|.|TRBV2|TRBD1
TGTGCCAGCAGGTACAGGGGGTCTGGGGCCAACGTCCTGACTTTC
CASRYRGSGANVLTF
>TRBJ2-1|.|TRBV2|.
TGTGCCAGCAGTAGACTGATTGAGCAGTTCTTC
CASSRLIEQFF